The 7 T cell receptor beta chains in this list originate from one sample, sequenced in a study of T cells after yellow fever vaccination. TCRdb reprocessed the 5' RACE reads with MiXCR, giving one entry per CDR3 protein. The sample lists some 350,000 distinct CDR3 sequences; roughly 4% were seen once. The material sequenced was PBMCs, taken 5 days after the yellow fever booster vaccination. These receptors all stem from a man aged 18-30 years who received the YFV17D yellow fever vaccine.

The chain links TRBV6-1 to TRBJ1-1, with D possibly being TRBD1 (5 bases). Germline V gene data show CDR1 as MNHNS and CDR2 as SASEGT. This CDR3 region has 14 residues. V lost 8 bases and J 1 base, leaving 14 bases between the germline ends. CDR3 amino acids: CASVFGGGNTEAFF. The CDR3 nucleotides read TGTGCCAGCGTATTTGGGGGTGGGAACACTGAAGCTTTCTTT.

A few counts support this clonotype. J is TRBJ1-5 and V is TRBV4-3; D might be TRBD1 (6 bases). The germline V gene has CDR1 LGHNA and CDR2 YSLEER. This CDR3 is built from 15 residues. Trimming stripped 0 bases from V and 8 bases from J, with 14 bases between. CDR3 protein: CASSQDIQGVKPQHF. The DNA for the CDR3 is TGCGCCAGCAGCCAAGATATACAGGGAGTAAAGCCCCAGCATTTT.

In its sample, this clonotype was seen a few times. This chain links TRBV20-1 with TRBJ1-2, with unresolved D. CDR1 is DFQATT and CDR2 is SNEGSKA in the germline V gene (reference sequence). Trimming stripped 6 bases from V and 2 bases from J, with 10 bases between. The CDR3 is 12 residues long. The CDR3: CSALPENYGYTF. The CDR3 nucleotides read TGCAGTGCCCTACCAGAAAACTATGGCTACACCTTC.

The chain has TRBV20-1 and TRBJ2-1, with D possibly matching TRBD1 (5 bases). CDR3 size: 13 residues. Germline CDR1 and CDR2: DFQATT and SNEGSKA (reference sequence). CDR3 protein: CSGFQGSANEQFF. CDR3 nucleotides: TGCAGCGGTTTCCAGGGTTCGGCCAATGAGCAGTTCTTC.

This rearrangement joins TRBV4-3 to TRBJ2-4; D is ambiguous. V was cut by 1 base and J by 0 bases, with 13 bases left in between. Germline values: CDR1 LGHNA, CDR2 YSLEER. CDR3 length equals 17 residues. The CDR3 DNA sequence: TGCGCCAGCAGCCAAGGGCGACCAGAGATAGCCAAAAACATTCAGTACTTC. Residues: CASSQGRPEIAKNIQYF.

This clonotype came up many times. The rearrangement joins TRBV6-2 or TRBV6-3 to TRBJ2-1, with D unclear. This CDR3 region has 17 residues. The V gene lost 0 bases and the J gene lost 3 bases, with 15 bases spanning the gap. Germline CDR1 reads MNHEY; CDR2 reads SVGEGT. The CDR3 nucleotides are TGTGCCAGCAGTTACTCGATCGTGTTAGGCGGCTACAATGAGCAGTTCTTC. Amino acids: CASSYSIVLGGYNEQFF.

J is TRBJ2-1 and V is TRBV5-1; a possible D gene is TRBD2 (7 bases). This CDR3 region has 15 residues. Germline V CDR1 and CDR2: SGHRS, YFSETQ. Trimming stripped 4 bases from V and 7 bases from J, with 18 bases between. The CDR3 nucleotides are TGCGCCAGCAGCCACCCCGGGGGGCCTGTGAATGAGCAGTTCTTC. The encoded protein is CASSHPGGPVNEQFF.